This TCR beta chain was identified in a study of cytomegalovirus exposure and HLA in healthy donors. Primers: 60 Vbeta forward and 13 Jbeta reverse. How the authors handled the data: The count from a later analysis was 65 million to 90 million unique TCR beta chains, about 9.9 million of them shared. Some clones are missing from TCRdb's copy, which holds only in-frame ones; the method was immunoSEQ multiplex PCR. V and J calls and clone size are copied from that table; D and trimming were computed from the DNA. The table records about 240,000 clones, about four fifths of them present only once. This clone was seen a single time. Antigen specificity is unknown. General study findings and limits: Cytomegalovirus association was assigned to about 150 TCR beta chains. Follow-up analysis found HLA locus-dependent TCR association rates, highest for DRB1 and lowest for HLA-C. For TCR beta chains, V- and J-gene trimming was later linked to a missense DCLRE1C variant.

The clonotype originates from a woman aged 40 to 50 in good health and CMV-seropositive. The specimen was PBMCs.

The CDR3 DNA is TGTGCCAGCAGCTTAGAGTCTAGCGGACAAGAGACCCAGTACTTC. Protein sequence: CASSLESSGQETQYF. The gene calls are TRBV7-9 and TRBJ2-5; 7 bases map to TRBD2. CDR1 and CDR2 from the germline V gene are SEHNR and FQNEAQ (reference sequence). The V segment lost 1 base and the J segment 2 bases; nucleotides outside the gene matches: 4. The CDR3 is made up of 15 amino acids. The variable domain in full, with the rest retrieved from reference TRBV7-9 and TRBJ2-5, is DTGVSQNPRHKITKRGQNVTFRCDPISEHNRLYWYRQTLGQGPEFLTYFQNEAQLEKSRLLSDRFSAERPKGSFSTLEIQRTEQGDSAMYLCASSLESSGQETQYFGPGTRLLVL.